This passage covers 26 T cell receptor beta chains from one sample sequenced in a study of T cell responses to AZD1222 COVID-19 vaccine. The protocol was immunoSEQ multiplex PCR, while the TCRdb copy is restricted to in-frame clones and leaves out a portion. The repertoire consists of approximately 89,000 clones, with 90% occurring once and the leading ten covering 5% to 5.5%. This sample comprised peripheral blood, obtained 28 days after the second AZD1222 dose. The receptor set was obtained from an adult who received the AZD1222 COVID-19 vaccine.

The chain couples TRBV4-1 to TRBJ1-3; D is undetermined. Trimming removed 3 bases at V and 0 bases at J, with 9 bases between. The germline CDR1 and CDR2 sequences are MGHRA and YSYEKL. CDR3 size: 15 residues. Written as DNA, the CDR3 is TGCGCCAGCAGCCATCCAGAGAACTCTGGAAACACCATATATTTT. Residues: CASSHPENSGNTIYF.

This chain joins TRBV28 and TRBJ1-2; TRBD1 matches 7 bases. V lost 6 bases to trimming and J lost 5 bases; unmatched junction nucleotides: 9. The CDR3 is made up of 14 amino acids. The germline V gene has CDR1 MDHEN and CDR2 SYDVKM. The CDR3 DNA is TGTGCCAGCAGACAGACAGGGTCGAAGTATGGCTACACCTTC. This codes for CASRQTGSKYGYTF.

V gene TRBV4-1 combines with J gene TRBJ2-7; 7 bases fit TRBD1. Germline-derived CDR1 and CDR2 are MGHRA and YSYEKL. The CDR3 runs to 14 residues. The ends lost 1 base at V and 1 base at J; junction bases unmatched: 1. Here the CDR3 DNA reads TGCGCCAGCAGCCAAGGGGACAGATCCTACGAGCAGTACTTC. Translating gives CASSQGDRSYEQYF.

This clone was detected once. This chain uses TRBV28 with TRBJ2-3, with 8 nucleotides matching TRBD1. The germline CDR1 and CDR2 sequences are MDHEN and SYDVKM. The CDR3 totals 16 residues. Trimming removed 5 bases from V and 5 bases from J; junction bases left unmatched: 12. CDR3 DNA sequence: TGTGCCAGCAGTCCCATCACAGGGGGGCAAAGAGATACGCAGTATTTT. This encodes CASSPITGGQRDTQYF.

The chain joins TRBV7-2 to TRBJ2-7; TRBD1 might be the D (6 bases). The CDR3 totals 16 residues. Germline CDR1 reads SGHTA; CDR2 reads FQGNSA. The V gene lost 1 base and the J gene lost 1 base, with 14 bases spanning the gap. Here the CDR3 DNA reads TGTGCCAGCAGCTTAGTAGGGGGAACACTATCCTACGAGCAGTACTTC. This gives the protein CASSLVGGTLSYEQYF.

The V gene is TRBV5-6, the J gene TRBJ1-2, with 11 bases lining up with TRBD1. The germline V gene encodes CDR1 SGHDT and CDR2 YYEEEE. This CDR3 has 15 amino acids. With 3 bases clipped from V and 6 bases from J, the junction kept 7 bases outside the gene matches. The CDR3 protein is CASSSGQGARDGYTF. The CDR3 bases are TGTGCCAGCAGCTCCGGACAGGGGGCGCGGGATGGCTACACCTTC.

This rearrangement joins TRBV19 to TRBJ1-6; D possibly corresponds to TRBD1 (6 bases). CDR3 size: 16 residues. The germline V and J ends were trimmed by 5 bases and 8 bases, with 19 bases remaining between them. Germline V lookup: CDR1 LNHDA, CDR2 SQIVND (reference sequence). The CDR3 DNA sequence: TGTGCCAGTAGTTCTGGGGCCGGGACACTTGATTCACCCCTCCACTTT. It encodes CASSSGAGTLDSPLHF.

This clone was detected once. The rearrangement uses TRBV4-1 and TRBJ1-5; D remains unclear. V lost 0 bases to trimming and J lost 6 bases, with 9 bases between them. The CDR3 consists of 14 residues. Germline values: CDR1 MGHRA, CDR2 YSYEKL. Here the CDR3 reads CASSQEMRAQPQHF. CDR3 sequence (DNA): TGCGCCAGCAGCCAAGAAATGAGGGCTCAGCCCCAGCATTTT.

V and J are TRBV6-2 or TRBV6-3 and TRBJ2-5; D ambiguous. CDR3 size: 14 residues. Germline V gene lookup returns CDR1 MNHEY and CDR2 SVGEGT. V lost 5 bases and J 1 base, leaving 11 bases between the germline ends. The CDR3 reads CASSRQLIQETQYF. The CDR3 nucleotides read TGTGCCAGCAGTCGCCAACTGATCCAAGAGACCCAGTACTTC.

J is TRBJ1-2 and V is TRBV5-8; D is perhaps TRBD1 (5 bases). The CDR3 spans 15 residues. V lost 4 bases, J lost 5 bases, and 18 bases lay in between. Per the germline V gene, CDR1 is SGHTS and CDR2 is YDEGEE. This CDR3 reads CASSGGPDPWYGYTF. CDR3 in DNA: TGTGCCAGCAGCGGGGGTCCGGATCCTTGGTATGGCTACACCTTC.

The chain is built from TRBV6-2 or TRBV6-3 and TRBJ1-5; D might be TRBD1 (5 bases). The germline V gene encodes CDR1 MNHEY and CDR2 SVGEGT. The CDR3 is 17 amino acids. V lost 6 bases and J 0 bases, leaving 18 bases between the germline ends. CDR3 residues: CASSPRVGPYSNQPQHF. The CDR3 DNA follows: TGTGCCAGCAGCCCCCGGGTGGGACCCTATAGCAATCAGCCCCAGCATTTT.

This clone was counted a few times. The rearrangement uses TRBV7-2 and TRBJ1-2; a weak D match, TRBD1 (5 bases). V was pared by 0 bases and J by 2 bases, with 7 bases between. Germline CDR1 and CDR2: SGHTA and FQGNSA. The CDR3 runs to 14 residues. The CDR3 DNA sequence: TGTGCCAGCAGCTTAGCGGCAGGGAACTATGGCTACACCTTC. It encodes CASSLAAGNYGYTF.

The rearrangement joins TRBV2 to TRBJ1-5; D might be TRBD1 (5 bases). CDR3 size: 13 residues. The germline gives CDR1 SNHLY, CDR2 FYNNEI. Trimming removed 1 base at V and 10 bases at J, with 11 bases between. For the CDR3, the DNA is TGTGCCAGCAGTGAAGTTTGGGGCATTCCCCAGCATTTT. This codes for CASSEVWGIPQHF.

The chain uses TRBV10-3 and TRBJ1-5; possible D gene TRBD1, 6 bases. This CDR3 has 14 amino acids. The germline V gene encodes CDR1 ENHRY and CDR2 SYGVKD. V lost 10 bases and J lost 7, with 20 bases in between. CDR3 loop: CATNHQAGEQPQHF. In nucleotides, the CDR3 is TGTGCCACTAACCACCAAGCAGGGGAACAGCCCCAGCATTTT.

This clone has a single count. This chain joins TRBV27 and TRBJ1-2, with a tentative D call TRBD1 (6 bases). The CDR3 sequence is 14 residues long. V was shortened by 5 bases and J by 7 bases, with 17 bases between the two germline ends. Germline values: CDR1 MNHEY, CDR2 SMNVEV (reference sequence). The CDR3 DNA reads TGTGCCAGCAGTCCTCAAGGGGGGGGAGGTGGCTACACCTTC. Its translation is CASSPQGGGGGYTF.

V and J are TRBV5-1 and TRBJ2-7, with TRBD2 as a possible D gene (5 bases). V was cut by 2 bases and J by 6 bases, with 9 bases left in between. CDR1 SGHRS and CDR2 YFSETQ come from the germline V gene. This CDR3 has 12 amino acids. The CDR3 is CASSFGGGEQYF. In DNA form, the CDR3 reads TGCGCCAGCAGCTTTGGAGGCGGCGAGCAGTACTTC.

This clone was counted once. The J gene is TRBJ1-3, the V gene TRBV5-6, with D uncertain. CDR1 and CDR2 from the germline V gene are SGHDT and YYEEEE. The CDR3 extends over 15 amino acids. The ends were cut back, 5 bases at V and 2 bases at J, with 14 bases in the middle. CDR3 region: CASRGVGLAGNTIYF. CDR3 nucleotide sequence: TGTGCCAGCAGGGGAGTTGGTTTGGCTGGAAACACCATATATTTT.

The CDR3 is CASSDTGREAFF. CDR3 in DNA: TGTGCCAGCAGCGACACAGGGCGAGAAGCTTTCTTT. The V gene is TRBV7-8, the J gene TRBJ1-1, with D perhaps TRBD1 (6 bases). The germline V gene has CDR1 SGHVS and CDR2 FQNEAQ. The CDR3 covers 12 residues. Trimming removed 5 bases from V and 8 bases from J, with 12 bases in between.

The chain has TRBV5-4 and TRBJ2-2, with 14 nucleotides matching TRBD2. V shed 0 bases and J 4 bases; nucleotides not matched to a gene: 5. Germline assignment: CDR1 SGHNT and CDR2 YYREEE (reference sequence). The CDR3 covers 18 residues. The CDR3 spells CASSLGLAGGQGTGELFF. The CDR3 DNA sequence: TGTGCCAGCAGCTTGGGACTAGCGGGGGGGCAGGGCACCGGGGAGCTGTTTTTT.

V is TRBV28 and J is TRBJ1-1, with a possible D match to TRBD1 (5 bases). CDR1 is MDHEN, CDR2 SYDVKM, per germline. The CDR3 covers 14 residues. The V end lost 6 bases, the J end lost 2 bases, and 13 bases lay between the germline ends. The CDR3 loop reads CASSRGPTNTEAFF. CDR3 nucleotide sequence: TGTGCCAGCAGCCGGGGACCGACAAACACTGAAGCTTTCTTT.

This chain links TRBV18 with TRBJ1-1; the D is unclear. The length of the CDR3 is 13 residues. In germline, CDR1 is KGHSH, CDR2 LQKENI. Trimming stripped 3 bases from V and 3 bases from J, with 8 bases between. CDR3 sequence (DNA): TGTGCCAGCTCACCCAATGGGGACACTGAAGCTTTCTTT. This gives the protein CASSPNGDTEAFF.

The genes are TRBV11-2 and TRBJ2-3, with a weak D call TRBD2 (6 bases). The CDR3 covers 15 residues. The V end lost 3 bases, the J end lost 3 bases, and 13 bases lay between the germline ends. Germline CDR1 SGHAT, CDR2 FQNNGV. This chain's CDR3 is CASSFRGSGTDTQYF. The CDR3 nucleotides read TGTGCCAGCAGCTTCAGAGGGAGCGGGACAGATACGCAGTATTTT.

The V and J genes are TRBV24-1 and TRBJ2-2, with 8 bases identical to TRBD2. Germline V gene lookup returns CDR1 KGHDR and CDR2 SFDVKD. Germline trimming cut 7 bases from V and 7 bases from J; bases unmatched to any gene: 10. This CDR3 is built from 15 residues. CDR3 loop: CATRKAGAENGELFF. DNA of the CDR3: TGTGCCACCAGGAAAGCGGGGGCGGAGAACGGGGAGCTGTTTTTT.

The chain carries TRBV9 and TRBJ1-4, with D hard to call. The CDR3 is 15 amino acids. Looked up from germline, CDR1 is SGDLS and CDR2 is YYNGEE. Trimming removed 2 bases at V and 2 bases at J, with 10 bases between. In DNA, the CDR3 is TGTGCCAGCAGCGTCGTAGGCGGCACTAATGAAAAACTGTTTTTT. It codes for CASSVVGGTNEKLFF.

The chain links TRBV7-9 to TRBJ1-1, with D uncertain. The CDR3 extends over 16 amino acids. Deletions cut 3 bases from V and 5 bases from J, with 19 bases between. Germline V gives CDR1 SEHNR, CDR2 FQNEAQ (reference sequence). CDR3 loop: CASSFTAASPLTEAFF. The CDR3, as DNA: TGTGCCAGCAGCTTTACCGCGGCCAGCCCTTTGACTGAAGCTTTCTTT.

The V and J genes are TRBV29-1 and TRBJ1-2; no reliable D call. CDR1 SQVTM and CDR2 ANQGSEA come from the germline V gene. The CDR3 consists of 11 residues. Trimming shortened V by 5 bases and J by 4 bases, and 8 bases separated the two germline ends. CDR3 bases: TGCAGCGTTAGACCGGTCTATGGCTACACCTTC. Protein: CSVRPVYGYTF. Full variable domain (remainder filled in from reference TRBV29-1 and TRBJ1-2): SAVISQKPSRDICQRGTSLTIQCQVDSQVTMMFWYRQQPGQSLTLIATANQGSEATYESGFVIDKFPISRPNLTFSTLTVSNMSPEDSSIYLCSVRPVYGYTFGSGTRLTVV.